This T cell receptor (beta chain) was sequenced for a study of shared clonotypes between healthy human individuals. For the study at large: CD4 naive and memory got three plates each, CD8 naive two, CD8 memory one.

Germline V gives CDR1 MNHNS, CDR2 SASEGT. V lost 4 bases and J 5 bases, leaving 6 bases between the germline ends. There are 12 residues in the CDR3. Whole-study results and caveats: Naive subsets tended to show greater estimated richness than memory subsets.

Genomic DNA of every subset was divided equally among multiple immunoSEQ plates. Measured with immunoSEQ multiplex PCR; TCRdb has only the in-frame clones, and not every one. Of a few million clones listed, 90% to 95% were seen once; the top ten hold more than 1.5%. Naive CD8 cells lacked CD45RO, underwent positive selection for CCR7 and left out terminally differentiated effector memory CD45RA+ cells. Comments on this clone: Antigen: not known.

The TCR sequence derives from a man younger than 35 in good health. Some clones in this sample may be carry-over from other donors' samples. The chain uses TRBV6-1 and TRBJ2-1; no firm D call. The sequenced material came from naive CD8+ T cells from PBMCs. The CDR3 DNA sequence: TGTGCCAGCAGTGGGGTTCACAATGAGCAGTTCTTC. Translated, it gives CASSGVHNEQFF.